The 10 T cell receptor beta chains below all came from one sample that was sequenced in a study of cytomegalovirus exposure and HLA in healthy donors. Researchers ran the PCR with 60 Vbeta and 13 Jbeta primers. Produced via immunoSEQ multiplex PCR; TCRdb's table is partial and in-frame only. The sample records 100,000 to 150,000 clones, just under 75% being singletons. The specimen sequenced was PBMCs. Receptors were obtained from a man aged 40-50 years in good health and CMV-seropositive.

V usage is TRBV7-2 and J usage is TRBJ2-7; 8 nucleotides match TRBD1. The germline CDR1 and CDR2 sequences are SGHTA and FQGNSA. After removal of 4 bases from V and 5 bases from J, the junction contained 7 bases not matched to a gene. CDR3 length: 14 amino acids. The CDR3 loop is CASSWGTGSNEQYF. In nucleotides, the CDR3 is TGTGCCAGCAGCTGGGGGACAGGTTCAAACGAGCAGTACTTC.

The gene calls are TRBV28 and TRBJ1-6, with 11 bases that match TRBD1. The V and J ends lost 6 bases and 8 bases, in that order; junction bases with no gene match: 12. Germline CDR1 is MDHEN and CDR2 is SYDVKM. This CDR3 region has 17 residues. The CDR3 nucleotides read TGTGCCAGCAGCTCGGGACAGGGGGTCCGCGCCGATTCACCCCTCCACTTT. Translated: CASSSGQGVRADSPLHF.

The rearrangement links TRBV27 to TRBJ1-3, with 7 nucleotides matching TRBD1. The germline V gene encodes CDR1 MNHEY and CDR2 SMNVEV (reference sequence). J was trimmed by 3 bases and V by 9 bases; bases with no gene match: 11. This CDR3 contains 15 residues. The CDR3 is CASRRGRGNGNTIYF. CDR3 coding DNA: TGTGCCAGTAGAAGGGGCAGGGGGAATGGAAACACCATATATTTT.

This clone was detected only once. As DNA, the CDR3 is TGTGCCAGTTTAAAGGCGGGAGGGGGCAATGAGCAGTTCTTC. This sequence encodes CASLKAGGGNEQFF. This sequence joins TRBV7-9 and TRBJ2-1, with 9 bases lining up with TRBD2. The germline CDR1 and CDR2 sequences are SEHNR and FQNEAQ (reference sequence). The CDR3 has 14 amino acids. The J segment lost 6 bases and the V segment lost 9 bases, leaving 9 bases of the junction unmatched. Based on the CDR3 plus reference TRBV7-9 and TRBJ2-1, the full variable domain is DTGVSQNPRHKITKRGQNVTFRCDPISEHNRLYWYRQTLGQGPEFLTYFQNEAQLEKSRLLSDRFSAERPKGSFSTLEIQRTEQGDSAMYLCASLKAGGGNEQFFGPGTRLTVL.

The chain uses TRBV11-2 and TRBJ1-1; no reliable D call. Germline V CDR1 and CDR2: SGHAT, FQNNGV. CDR3 length equals 12 residues. V was clipped by 1 base and J by 4 bases, with 4 bases between them. The CDR3 reads CASSLGVTEAFF. As DNA, the CDR3 is TGTGCCAGCAGCTTAGGAGTCACTGAAGCTTTCTTT.

The V and J genes are TRBV28 and TRBJ1-3; D not certain. Deletions cut 3 bases from V and 6 bases from J, with 9 bases between. The CDR3 is 13 amino acids. Germline assignment: CDR1 MDHEN and CDR2 SYDVKM. The CDR3 DNA reads as TGTGCCAGCAGTTTTCAGGATATAAACACCATATATTTT. Translated: CASSFQDINTIYF.

The J gene is TRBJ2-2, the V gene TRBV9; the match to TRBD1 covers 11 bases. After removal of 3 bases from V and 1 base from J, the junction contained 11 bases not matched to a gene. This CDR3 contains 19 residues. Germline V gene sequence: CDR1 SGDLS, CDR2 YYNGEE. CDR3 nucleotide sequence: TGTGCCAGCAGCGCTCTGATTAAGGACAGGGGGCGGAACACCGGGGAGCTGTTTTTT. This sequence encodes CASSALIKDRGRNTGELFF.

This clone was recorded once. The genes are TRBV7-9 and TRBJ2-7, with D possibly matching TRBD1 (6 bases). The CDR3 totals 15 residues. V was pared by 1 base and J by 6 bases, with 16 bases between. The germline gives CDR1 SEHNR, CDR2 FQNEAQ (reference sequence). CDR3 bases: TGTGCCAGCAGCTTAGAGGACAGTCCTCTCCGCGAGCAGTACTTC. Translating gives CASSLEDSPLREQYF.

This clone was detected once. This chain uses TRBV19 with TRBJ2-5; 9 bases fit TRBD1. Near its end, the DNA agrees better with TRBJ2-7, so the J call may be wrong. The CDR3 has 16 amino acids. Germline values: CDR1 LNHDA, CDR2 SQIVND (reference sequence). The CDR3 nucleotides read TGTGCCAGTAGTGAGGCCGGGACAGGGAGCTCCTACGAGCAGTACTTC. Protein sequence: CASSEAGTGSSYEQYF.

The gene calls are TRBV7-6 and TRBJ2-3; 11 bases align to TRBD2. The CDR3 extends over 20 amino acids. V trimming: 1 base; J trimming: 2 bases; junction bases outside the gene matches: 14. CDR1 SGHVS and CDR2 FNYEAQ come from the germline V gene. CDR3 nucleotides: TGTGCCAGCAGCTTAGGATCTAGCGGGGGGCCCCGGGCAATCACAGATACGCAGTATTTT. This sequence encodes CASSLGSSGGPRAITDTQYF.